This TCR beta chain originates from a study of cytomegalovirus exposure and HLA in healthy donors (dated by TCRdb to between 2016 and 2019). Some background on the complete study: An earlier analysis of several hundred of the donors reported about 300 Gb of sequence data and some 110 million unique TCR beta sequences obtained from around 180 million T cells. Roughly 300 gigabases of sequencing data and approximately 85 million unique TCR sequences were included in an early release covering around 600 HLA-typed donors. Among the roughly 400 genotyped donors, around 81% belonged to the genetic ancestry cluster associated with self-reported Caucasian donors. The aim of the study was to test whether cataloging public T cell receptors could identify signatures of past pathogen exposure. The T cell repertoires of some 700 subjects were profiled by immunosequencing and related to cytomegalovirus serostatus. Along with the approximately 700-subject first cohort, a separate validation cohort of roughly 110 different subjects was used. To predict cytomegalovirus infection status, the study brought together high-throughput TCR immunosequencing, statistical association of individual TCRs with disease status, and machine learning. In a later analysis, previously published TCR beta repertoires from 500 to 750 donors were re-analyzed and high-resolution HLA genotyping was added so that TCR occurrence patterns could be studied. Rather than drawing on any new phenotypic data, the later analysis identified candidate immune exposures from TCR beta sequences and the way those sequences occurred across donors. In an earlier analysis of around 540 of the donors, high-throughput TCR beta sequencing was used to judge whether each TCR beta V gene segment behaved as functional or pseudogenic. Donor age, sex, ethnicity and CMV serostatus were compiled together with the repertoire data. A later genetic analysis used genome-wide SNP genotypes for about three fifths of the roughly 700 donors, treating that subset as a discovery cohort. All discovery cohort repertoires had been generated on a single sequencing platform. HLA typing included class I and class II loci at four-digit resolution. The number of donors typed differed by locus, with 629-630 for A, B, C, DRB1 and DQB1, 522 for DQA1, about 610 for DPA1, and approximately 470 for DPB1. Because of strong linkage in the cohort, roughly five DR-DQ haplotypes were treated as single units for association and clustering. Across 398 genotyped donors of the cohort, an average of 235,054 unique TCR beta nucleotide sequences per donor were sequenced, and about a sixth of those sequences were non-productive. Results the study describes overall, beyond this receptor: Several of the top co-occurrence clusters appeared to be linked to parvovirus B19, influenza, CMV and Epstein-Barr virus, according to a later analysis. In a later analysis, HLA-associated TCR beta chains showed more clonal expansion and lower generation probabilities than non-associated chains that were equally common. A later genetic analysis reported fewer N-insertions in productive TCRs among donors in an Asian-associated ancestry cluster than the roughly 700-donor mean. In a later analysis, some 18,000 TCR beta sequences were associated with specific HLA alleles at a false discovery rate of 0.05. An earlier analysis of 450 to 750 of the donors showed that most TCR beta V segments appeared in productive rearrangements either about 90% or about 30% of the time, which broadly matched IMGT annotations. Most CMV-associated TCR beta chains appeared to be HLA-restricted in a later analysis, and the HLA associations seemed to be driven largely by CMV exposure. Immune exposure information for the cohort was limited to CMV serostatus. An association between a missense DCLRE1C variant and V-gene and J-gene trimming of TCR beta chains was found in a later genetic analysis and replicated in an independent cohort. Because HLA typing was unavailable for some donors at each locus, only the typed subset was used in association tests. In vitro tests confirmed that a few of the cytomegalovirus-associated TCR beta chains recognize cytomegalovirus antigens. A further reported finding was that TCR beta sequences accurately predicted the HLA-A and HLA-B alleles for most subjects in the first cohort. Only TCR beta chains were sequenced in this cohort, and the absence of alpha or paired-chain data limited detectable features. The authors suggested that the approach could potentially be extended to other disease states and immunological phenotypes. Most TCR sequences were observed very rarely across donors, whereas some public TCRs were present in many individuals. Because counts were too low, some 17 rarely observed V segments, including chromosome 9 orphons, were excluded from the earlier analysis of around 590 of the donors. When HLA alleles, especially DR and DQ, strongly co-occurred, TCR associations were difficult to assign to individual alleles. Cytomegalovirus status was reported to be diagnosed by the classifier with high specificity and sensitivity in both the original and validation cohorts. According to a later analysis, TCR association rates differed among HLA loci, with DRB1 alleles showing the most associated TCRs and HLA-C alleles showing the fewest. The study listed over 150 TCR beta chains as associated with cytomegalovirus. The 87-base-pair reads could not distinguish some IMGT-functional V segments, including TRBV6-2 and TRBV6-3, so those segments were excluded. Linkage disequilibrium might explain the correlated functional status among segregating V segments, but an unknown experimental factor could not be excluded. A cluster of highly shared sequence variants was judged likely to be a technical artifact of the sequencing pipeline. Presence/absence analyses assumed roughly uniform sequencing depth across donors, an assumption that may not hold.

Libraries were constructed by the immunoSEQ multiplex PCR assay. For the multiplex PCR, a mixture combining 60 forward primers for TCR Vbeta segments and 13 reverse primers for TCR Jbeta segments was used. A multiplex PCR assay on genomic DNA amplified the CDR3 region of rearranged TCR beta genes. The amplified TCR beta libraries were sequenced on the Illumina HiSeq System as 87-base-pair reads. The published analysis was carried out like this. A later analysis tallied roughly 76 million unique TCR beta chains across the 700 or so repertoires, and some 12 million of those chains were shared by two or more donors. A nearest-neighbor algorithm error-corrected the raw reads and collapsed the reads into unique sequences, merging closely related sequences to remove PCR and sequencing errors. CDR3 sequences were aligned to IMGT reference sequences to assign V, D and J gene segments. For a sequence to be retained, a match of at least six nucleotides was required to both a V gene segment and a J gene segment. A rearrangement counted as productive if the CDR3 had no stop codons and remained in frame with V and J, and every other rearrangement counted as non-productive. Following IMGT convention, CDR3 was defined as the stretch from the second conserved V-encoded cysteine to the conserved J-encoded phenylalanine. The earlier analysis of 450 to 750 of the donors excluded any sequence lacking an unambiguous match to a single V gene segment. In an earlier analysis of roughly 600 of the donors, a V segment was called functional when productive rearrangements were above 56.7%, and segregating when the standard deviation between donors exceeded 5%. To diagnose cytomegalovirus status from the catalog of TCR beta chain sequences, a statistical classification framework was built. A later analysis assigned V and J genes by comparing TCR nucleotide sequences with IMGT/GENE-DB human TR gene sequences. In a later analysis, CDR3 sequences and most-parsimonious VDJ recombination scenarios were assigned using the TCRdist pipeline. A later analysis defined each TCR beta chain by its CDR3 amino acid sequence plus V-gene family, and excluded reads lacking a unique V-gene family. A later analysis removed roughly 590 highly shared, low-generation-probability nucleotide sequences to deal with suspected cross-contamination and a sequencing artifact. A later analysis calculated a clonal expansion index for each public chain from normalized within-repertoire ranks of inferred template counts. In a later analysis, generation probabilities were computed using a VDJ recombination model fitted to out-of-frame rearrangements, and the results were checked against IGoR. In a later analysis, TCR-TCR, TCR-HLA and TCR-CMV co-occurrence was scored with hypergeometric tests, and a repertoire-size bias correction was applied to TCR pairs. In a later analysis, false discovery rates were estimated by permuting HLA or CMV assignments 20 times. In a later analysis, co-occurring TCRs were grouped with DBSCAN, and TCRdist sequence similarity was added when clustering was performed within HLA-allele-positive subsets. Repertoires with fewer than 30,000 or more than 120,000 public chains were left out of co-occurrence clustering, as were five repertoires with anomalous nucleotide sharing. TCRdb stores this immuneACCESS table with in-frame sequences only. Part of the clones is absent; in the studies checked, under half of the shortfall reflects unresolved V genes, and no reason is known for the rest. V and J calls and clone size are those listed in that table; D and trimming were worked out from the DNA. The sample has some 130,000 clones on record, approximately 70% of them singletons. Clones ranked in the top ten supply 1.3% of the sample.

The cohort comprised 670 or so healthy bone marrow donors. At the time of sampling, every cohort member was nominally healthy, though immune exposures that went unrecorded were likely present. The donor tested CMV seronegative, placing the donor among the roughly 400 seronegative members of the cohort. Every donor gave a peripheral blood sample, and the peripheral blood mononuclear cells from that sample were used for TCR beta sequencing. Genomic DNA was extracted from the blood cell samples with the Qiagen DNeasy Blood Extraction Kit. Trimmed from V: 6 bases; trimmed from J: 4 bases; junction bases lacking a gene match: 15. Spanning cysteine to phenylalanine, the CDR3 consists of 17 amino acids. Only the CDR3 region is kept as DNA, spanning 51 bases read in frame from base 1. CDR1 is given as MDHEN and CDR2 as SYDVKM, both from the germline V gene. About this clone itself: The antigen it binds to is not known. No much larger clonotype is one base removed from it; base qualities were not supplied.

The chain is assembled from TRBV28 and TRBJ2-1; TRBD2 lines up with 7 middle nucleotides. Sequencing input: PBMCs. The sequence derives from a middle-aged woman in good health and CMV-seronegative. At the DNA level, the sequence is TGTGCCAGCAGAGACCCTAGCGGCGACGGCCGGTACAATGAGCAGTTCTTC. It encodes CASRDPSGDGRYNEQFF.